A selection of T cell receptor beta chains follows, all from one sample in a study of blood T cell repertoires in COVID-19. Libraries were prepared by immunoSEQ multiplex PCR; TCRdb keeps only in-frame clonotypes and omits some of them. The repertoire has some 40,000 clones, 70% to 90% of them found once; the top ten carry around 20%. Sequencing was carried out using peripheral blood. The receptors derive from a man in his 70s with acute or convalescent COVID-19. Both conserved end residues are part of each CDR3. Each record gives: CDR3 DNA, CDR3 protein, J gene, V gene, D gene, clone size. A D gene is named only where the DNA matches it firmly. Not every row has a clone size; where given, it reads once, few, many or a size class.

TGTGCCAGTAATTCCGGAGGGGAGACCCAGTACTTC,CASNSGGETQYF,TRBJ2-5,TRBV19,NA,NA
TGTGCCAGCTCACCTTCCCAAATATCGGGGGAGCAGTACTTC,CASSPSQISGEQYF,TRBJ2-7,TRBV18,NA,NA
TGTGCCAGCAGCTTAGAGGGCTGGAACACTGAAGCTTTCTTT,CASSLEGWNTEAFF,TRBJ1-1,TRBV5-6,NA,NA
TGTGCCAGTAGTATACCAGTACAGGGGGACTATGGCTACACCTTC,CASSIPVQGDYGYTF,TRBJ1-2,TRBV19,TRBD1,NA
TGTGCCAGTAGTATCGGGACTAGCGGGATTTACAATGAGCAGTTCTTC,CASSIGTSGIYNEQFF,TRBJ2-1,TRBV19,TRBD2,NA
TGTGCCAGCAGCTTGGAACTTACCGGGAAAGAGACCCAGTACTTC,CASSLELTGKETQYF,TRBJ2-5,TRBV5-6,NA,NA
TGTGCCAGCAGTGATTCGGGGGAGTCTGGCGATGAGCAGTTCTTC,CASSDSGESGDEQFF,TRBJ2-1,TRBV6-1,NA,NA
TGTGCCAGCAACAGGGGGTCTGGGGCCAACGTCCTGACTTTC,CASNRGSGANVLTF,TRBJ2-6,TRBV3-1/TRBV3-2,TRBD1,NA
TGCGCCAGCAGCCCCGGGACAGGGTCAGATACGCAGTATTTT,CASSPGTGSDTQYF,TRBJ2-3,TRBV5-1,TRBD1,NA
TGCGCCAGCAGCTTGCAAGCGCCCAAGGATACGCAGTATTTT,CASSLQAPKDTQYF,TRBJ2-3,TRBV5-1,NA,NA
TGTGCCAGCAGTTTACCGCAGGGGAATATCGGCAAAAACATTCAGTACTTC,CASSLPQGNIGKNIQYF,TRBJ2-4,TRBV28,NA,NA
TGTGCCAGCAGTTTTAGTCTAAACAATGAGCAGTTCTTC,CASSFSLNNEQFF,TRBJ2-1,TRBV27,NA,few
TGTGCCAGTAGTGGTCAGTTTTCACCCCTCCACTTT,CASSGQFSPLHF,TRBJ1-6,TRBV19,NA,few
TGTGCCAGCTCACCATGGCGGAAGTCCTACGAGCAGTACTTC,CASSPWRKSYEQYF,TRBJ2-7,TRBV18,NA,NA
TGTGCCAGCCATGACAGGGCAGGCGAGACCCAGTACTTC,CASHDRAGETQYF,TRBJ2-5,TRBV28,TRBD1,once
TGTGCCAGCAGCTCAGGGGGCTATGGCTACACCTTC,CASSSGGYGYTF,TRBJ1-2,TRBV9,TRBD1,NA
TGTGCCAGCAGTCGGACTAGCGGTACGGGTTATACGCAGTATTTT,CASSRTSGTGYTQYF,TRBJ2-3,TRBV2,TRBD2,NA
TGTGCCAGCAGCCAATCGCGGCACATGAGCTCCTACGAGCAGTACTTC,CASSQSRHMSSYEQYF,TRBJ2-7,TRBV16,NA,NA
TGTGCCAGCAGCGTAGGTTGGGCAGGGGTTCATGGTGGCTACACCTTC,CASSVGWAGVHGGYTF,TRBJ1-2,TRBV9,NA,few
TGTGCCAGCAGCGCGGGAAGCAATCAGCCCCAGCATTTT,CASSAGSNQPQHF,TRBJ1-5,TRBV4-2,NA,NA
TGCGCCAGCAGCTTGGTTGGTTGGGCAGGGGAAACCTACAATGAGCAGTTCTTC,CASSLVGWAGETYNEQFF,TRBJ2-1,TRBV5-1,NA,once
TGTGCCAGCAGTTTAGCGTCCATTTCTGAAGCTTTCTTT,CASSLASISEAFF,TRBJ1-1,TRBV12-3/TRBV12-4,NA,NA
TGTGCCAGCAGTGACCAGGGGGTTAACAATGAGCAGTTCTTC,CASSDQGVNNEQFF,TRBJ2-1,TRBV6-1,TRBD1,NA
TGTGCCAGCAGTTACCTCTACGAGCAGTACTTC,CASSYLYEQYF,TRBJ2-7,TRBV6-5,NA,NA
TGTGCCAGCAGCTTAGCGGTCAGTAAACCTACGAGCGGGGCCCAGTACTTC,CASSLAVSKPTSGAQYF,TRBJ2-5,TRBV7-9,TRBD2,once
TGCGCCAGCAGCCAAACGGTTAGCTCTGGAAACACCATATATTTT,CASSQTVSSGNTIYF,TRBJ1-3,TRBV5-1,NA,once
TGTGCCAGCAGCCCGCTGCCTGTCGAGTACGGGGAGCTGTTTTTT,CASSPLPVEYGELFF,TRBJ2-2,TRBV7-2,NA,once
TGTGCCAGCAGTACCAGCGGGCGCACCGGGGAGCTGTTTTTT,CASSTSGRTGELFF,TRBJ2-2,TRBV7-9,NA,once
TGTGCCATCGGTGACAGGGTCGGGGCGCCCCAGCATTTT,CAIGDRVGAPQHF,TRBJ1-5,TRBV28,TRBD1,NA
TGTGCCAGCACCCTGGGGCAGTTGTCACAGCCCCAGCATTTT,CASTLGQLSQPQHF,TRBJ1-5,TRBV28,NA,NA
TGTGCCAGCTCACCTTCGCGCTACGAGCAGTACTTC,CASSPSRYEQYF,TRBJ2-7,TRBV18,NA,NA
TGTGCCAGCAGCTTAGGGCGGGGATACTATGGCTACACCTTC,CASSLGRGYYGYTF,TRBJ1-2,TRBV7-8,NA,NA
TGTGCCAGCAGCTTACTCGGTCTGAACACTGAAGCTTTCTTT,CASSLLGLNTEAFF,TRBJ1-1,TRBV7-2,NA,NA
TGTGCCAGCACTCGGACAGGGCACACCGGGGAGCTGTTTTTT,CASTRTGHTGELFF,TRBJ2-2,TRBV11-2,TRBD1,once
TGCGCCAGCAGCTGGGGCCTAGCGGAGAGCACAGATACGCAGTATTTT,CASSWGLAESTDTQYF,TRBJ2-3,TRBV5-1,TRBD2,NA
TGCAGCGTTGAAGAGGACAGGGCGCCTCGGGAGCAGTACTTC,CSVEEDRAPREQYF,TRBJ2-7,TRBV29-1,TRBD1,once
TGCGCCAGCAGCTTGGACCCAGCGGACACCGGGGAGCTGTTTTTT,CASSLDPADTGELFF,TRBJ2-2,TRBV5-1,NA,NA
TGTGCCAGCAGACCTCTAGCGGGAGGATTCCAAGAGACCCAGTACTTC,CASRPLAGGFQETQYF,TRBJ2-5,TRBV11-2,TRBD2,NA
TGTGCCATCGCAGTAATCCTTAACACTGAAGCTTTCTTT,CAIAVILNTEAFF,TRBJ1-1,TRBV10-3,NA,NA
TGTGCCACCAGCAGAGGGGAGGGACACACTAATGAAAAACTGTTTTTT,CATSRGEGHTNEKLFF,TRBJ1-4,TRBV15,NA,NA
TGTGCCAGCAGTTACTCCGGGGTTATGAACACTGAAGCTTTCTTT,CASSYSGVMNTEAFF,TRBJ1-1,TRBV6-5,NA,NA
TGTGCCAGCAGTGTTCCCCCTTTCGAGCAGTACTTC,CASSVPPFEQYF,TRBJ2-7,TRBV25-1,NA,NA
TGTGCCAGCAGTTACTCGAGTCGGGAACCGCAGTACTTC,CASSYSSREPQYF,TRBJ2-7,TRBV6-2/TRBV6-3,NA,NA
TGTGCCAGCAGTCCTGCTTTTGGTAGTGACTATGGCTACACCTTC,CASSPAFGSDYGYTF,TRBJ1-2,TRBV3-1/TRBV3-2,NA,NA
TGTGCCAGCAGCCAAGATAGTTGGGGAGGGGAAAAACTGTTTTTT,CASSQDSWGGEKLFF,TRBJ1-4,TRBV3-1/TRBV3-2,NA,NA
TGTGCCAGCAGCTTAGCGCAGGGGTCCAACACTGAAGCTTTCTTT,CASSLAQGSNTEAFF,TRBJ1-1,TRBV7-2,NA,NA
TGCGCCAGCAGCTCCGGTGGGGCGAGGGAGACCCAGTACTTC,CASSSGGARETQYF,TRBJ2-5,TRBV5-1,NA,NA
TGTGCCAGCAGCCCACAGGGTAACTACAATGAGCAGTTCTTC,CASSPQGNYNEQFF,TRBJ2-1,TRBV9,NA,NA
TGTGCCAGCAGTTTCCCCCGGGGTGGGGTAAAAGAGACCCAGTACTTC,CASSFPRGGVKETQYF,TRBJ2-5,TRBV6-5,NA,NA